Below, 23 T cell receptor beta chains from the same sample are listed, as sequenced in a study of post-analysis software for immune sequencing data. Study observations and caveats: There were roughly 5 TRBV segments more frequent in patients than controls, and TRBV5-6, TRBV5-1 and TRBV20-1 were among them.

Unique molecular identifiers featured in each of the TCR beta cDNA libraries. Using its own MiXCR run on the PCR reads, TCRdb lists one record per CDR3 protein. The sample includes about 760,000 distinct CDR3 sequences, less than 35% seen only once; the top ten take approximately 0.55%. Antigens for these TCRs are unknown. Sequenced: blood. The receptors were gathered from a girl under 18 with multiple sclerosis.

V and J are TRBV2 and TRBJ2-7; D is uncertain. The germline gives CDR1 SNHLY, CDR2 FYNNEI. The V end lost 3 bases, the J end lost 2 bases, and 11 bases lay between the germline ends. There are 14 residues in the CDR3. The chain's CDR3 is CASSDMGQTYEQYF. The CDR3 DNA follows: TGTGCCAGCAGTGATATGGGTCAGACCTACGAGCAGTACTTC.

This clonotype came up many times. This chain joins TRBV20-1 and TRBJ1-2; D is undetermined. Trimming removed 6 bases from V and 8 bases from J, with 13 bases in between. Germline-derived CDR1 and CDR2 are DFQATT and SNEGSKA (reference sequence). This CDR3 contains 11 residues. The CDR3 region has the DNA TGCAGTGCCCACCGTGCGGAGGGCTACACCTTC. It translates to CSAHRAEGYTF.

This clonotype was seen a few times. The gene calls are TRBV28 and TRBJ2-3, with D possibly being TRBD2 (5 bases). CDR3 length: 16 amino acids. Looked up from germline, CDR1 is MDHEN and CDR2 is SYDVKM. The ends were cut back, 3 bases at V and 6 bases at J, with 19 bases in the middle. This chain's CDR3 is CASSLAGEGRWDTQYF. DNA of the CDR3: TGTGCCAGCAGTTTGGCGGGCGAGGGTCGATGGGATACGCAGTATTTT.

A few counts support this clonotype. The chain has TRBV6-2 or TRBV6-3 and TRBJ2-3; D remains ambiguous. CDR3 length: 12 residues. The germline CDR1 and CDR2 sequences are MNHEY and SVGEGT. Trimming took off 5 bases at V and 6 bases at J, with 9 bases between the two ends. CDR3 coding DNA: TGTGCCAGCAGTACCTCTGGGGATACGCAGTATTTT. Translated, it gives CASSTSGDTQYF.

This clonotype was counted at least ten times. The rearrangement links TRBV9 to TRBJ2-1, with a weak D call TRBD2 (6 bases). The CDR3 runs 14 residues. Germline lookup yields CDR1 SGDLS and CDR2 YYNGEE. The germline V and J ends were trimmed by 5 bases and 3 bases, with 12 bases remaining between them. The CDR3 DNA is TGTGCCAGCAGACCCTCCGGGGGCTACAATGAGCAGTTCTTC. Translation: CASRPSGGYNEQFF.

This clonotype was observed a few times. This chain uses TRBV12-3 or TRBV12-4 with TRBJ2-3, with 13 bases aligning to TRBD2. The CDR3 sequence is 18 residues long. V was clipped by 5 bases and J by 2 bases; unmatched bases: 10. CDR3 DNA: TGTGCCAGCAGTAGGACTAGCGGGAGACTCGGGTTCACAGATACGCAGTATTTT. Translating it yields CASSRTSGRLGFTDTQYF.

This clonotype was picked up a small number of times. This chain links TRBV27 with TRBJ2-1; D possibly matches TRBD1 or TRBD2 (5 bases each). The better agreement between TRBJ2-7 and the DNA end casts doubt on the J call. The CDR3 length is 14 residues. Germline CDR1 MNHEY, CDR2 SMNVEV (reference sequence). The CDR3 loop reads CASSRGTPPNEQYF. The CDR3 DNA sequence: TGTGCCAGCAGTCGAGGGACCCCTCCCAATGAGCAGTACTTC.

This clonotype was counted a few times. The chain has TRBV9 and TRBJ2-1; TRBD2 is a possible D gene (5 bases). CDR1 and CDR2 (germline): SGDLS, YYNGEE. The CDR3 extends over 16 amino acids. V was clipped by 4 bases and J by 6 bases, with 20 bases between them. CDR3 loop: CASSQRGRRFINEQFF. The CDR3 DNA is TGTGCCAGCAGCCAAAGAGGGCGCCGCTTCATCAATGAGCAGTTCTTC.

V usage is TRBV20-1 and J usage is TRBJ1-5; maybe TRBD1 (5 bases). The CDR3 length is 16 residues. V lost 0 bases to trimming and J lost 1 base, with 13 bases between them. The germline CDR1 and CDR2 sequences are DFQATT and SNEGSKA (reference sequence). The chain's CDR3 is CSARDLGAASNQPQHF. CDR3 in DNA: TGCAGTGCTAGAGATCTCGGGGCGGCCAGCAATCAGCCCCAGCATTTT.

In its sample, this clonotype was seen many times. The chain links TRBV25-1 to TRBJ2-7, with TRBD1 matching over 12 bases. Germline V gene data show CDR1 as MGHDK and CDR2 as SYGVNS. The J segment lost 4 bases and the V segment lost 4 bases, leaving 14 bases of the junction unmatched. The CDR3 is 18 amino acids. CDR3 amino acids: CASSGGTGGPRVLYEQYF. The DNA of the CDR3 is TGTGCCAGCAGTGGGGGGACAGGGGGCCCCCGGGTTTTGTACGAGCAGTACTTC.

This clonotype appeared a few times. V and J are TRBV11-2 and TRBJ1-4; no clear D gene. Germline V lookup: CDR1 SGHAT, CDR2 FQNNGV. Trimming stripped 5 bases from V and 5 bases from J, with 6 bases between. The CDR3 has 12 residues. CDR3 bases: TGTGCCAGCAGCGCCCACAATGAAAAACTGTTTTTT. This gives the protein CASSAHNEKLFF.

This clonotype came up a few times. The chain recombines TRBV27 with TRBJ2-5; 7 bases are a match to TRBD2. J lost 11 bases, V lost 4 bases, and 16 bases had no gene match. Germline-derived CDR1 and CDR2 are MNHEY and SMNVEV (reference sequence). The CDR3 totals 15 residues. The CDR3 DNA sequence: TGTGCCAGCAGTTCCTATTCTCTGGGAGGGCAAGAGCAGTACTTC. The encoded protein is CASSSYSLGGQEQYF.

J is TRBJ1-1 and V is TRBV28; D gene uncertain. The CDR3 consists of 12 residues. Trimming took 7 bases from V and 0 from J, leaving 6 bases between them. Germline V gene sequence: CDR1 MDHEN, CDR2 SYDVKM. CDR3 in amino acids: CASNGMNTEAFF. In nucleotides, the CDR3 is TGTGCCAGCAATGGTATGAACACTGAAGCTTTCTTT.

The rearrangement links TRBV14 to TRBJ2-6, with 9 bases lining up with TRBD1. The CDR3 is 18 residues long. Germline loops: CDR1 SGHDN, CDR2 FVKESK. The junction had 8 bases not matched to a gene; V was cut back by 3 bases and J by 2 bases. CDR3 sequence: CASSHLRDRVTGANVLTF. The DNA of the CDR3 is TGTGCCAGCAGCCACCTACGGGACAGGGTTACTGGGGCCAACGTCCTGACTTTC.

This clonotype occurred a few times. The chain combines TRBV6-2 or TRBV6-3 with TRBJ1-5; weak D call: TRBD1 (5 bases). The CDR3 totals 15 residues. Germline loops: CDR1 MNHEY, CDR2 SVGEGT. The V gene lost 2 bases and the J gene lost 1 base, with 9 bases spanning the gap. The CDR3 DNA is TGTGCCAGCAGTTACCTCGGGGGGAGCAATCAGCCCCAGCATTTT. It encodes CASSYLGGSNQPQHF.

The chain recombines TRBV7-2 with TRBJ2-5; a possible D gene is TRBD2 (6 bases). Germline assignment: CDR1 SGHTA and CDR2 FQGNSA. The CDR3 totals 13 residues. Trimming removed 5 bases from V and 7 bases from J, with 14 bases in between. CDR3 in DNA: TGTGCCAGCAGCCCCGGGGGTTCTTGGACCCAGTACTTC. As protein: CASSPGGSWTQYF.

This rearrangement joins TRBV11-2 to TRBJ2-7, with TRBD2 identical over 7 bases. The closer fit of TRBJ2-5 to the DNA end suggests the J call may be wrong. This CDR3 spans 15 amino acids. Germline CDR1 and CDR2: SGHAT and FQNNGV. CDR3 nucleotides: TGTGCCAGCAGCTTAGGTTCGCGGGGGTTAGAGACCCAGTACTTC. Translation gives CASSLGSRGLETQYF.

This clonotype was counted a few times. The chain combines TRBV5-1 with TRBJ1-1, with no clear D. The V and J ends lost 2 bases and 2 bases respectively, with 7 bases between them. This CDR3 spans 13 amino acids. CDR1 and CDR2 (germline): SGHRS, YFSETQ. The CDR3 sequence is CASSFGANTEAFF. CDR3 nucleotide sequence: TGCGCCAGCAGCTTTGGAGCAAACACTGAAGCTTTCTTT.

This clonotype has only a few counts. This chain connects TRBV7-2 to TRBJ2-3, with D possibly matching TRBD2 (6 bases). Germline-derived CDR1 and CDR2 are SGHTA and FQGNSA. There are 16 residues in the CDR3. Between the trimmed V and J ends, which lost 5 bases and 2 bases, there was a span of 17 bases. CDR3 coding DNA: TGTGCCAGCAGCAGACTAGGACATCCTACCACAGATACGCAGTATTTT. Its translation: CASSRLGHPTTDTQYF.

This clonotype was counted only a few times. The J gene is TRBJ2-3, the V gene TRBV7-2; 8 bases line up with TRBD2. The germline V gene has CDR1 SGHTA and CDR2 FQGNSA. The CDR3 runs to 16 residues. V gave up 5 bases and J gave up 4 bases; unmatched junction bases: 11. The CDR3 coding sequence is TGTGCCAGCAGCCAGCGGGCGGGGGGAGGACCAGATACGCAGTATTTT. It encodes CASSQRAGGGPDTQYF.

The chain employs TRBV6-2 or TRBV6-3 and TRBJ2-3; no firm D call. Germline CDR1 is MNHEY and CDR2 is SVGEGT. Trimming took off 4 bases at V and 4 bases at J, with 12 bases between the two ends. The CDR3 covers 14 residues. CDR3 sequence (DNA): TGTGCCAGCAGTTTCCGACCGACGGCAGATACGCAGTATTTT. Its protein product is CASSFRPTADTQYF.

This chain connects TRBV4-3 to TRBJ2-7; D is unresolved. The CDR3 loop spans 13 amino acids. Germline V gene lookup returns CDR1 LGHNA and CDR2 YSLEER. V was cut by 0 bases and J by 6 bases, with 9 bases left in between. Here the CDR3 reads CASSQESLGEQYF. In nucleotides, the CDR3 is TGCGCCAGCAGCCAAGAAAGCTTGGGCGAGCAGTACTTC.

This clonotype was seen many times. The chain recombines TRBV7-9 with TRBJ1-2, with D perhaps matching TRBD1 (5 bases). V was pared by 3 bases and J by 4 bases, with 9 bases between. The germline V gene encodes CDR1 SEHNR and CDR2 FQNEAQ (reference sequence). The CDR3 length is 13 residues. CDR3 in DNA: TGTGCCAGCAGCTTGGGGGAAGTCTATGGCTACACCTTC. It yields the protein CASSLGEVYGYTF.